This TCR beta chain was recovered during a study of blood T cell repertoires in COVID-19. Study overall: Samples of COVID-19 (acute and convalescent) were obtained from the United States, Italy and Spain.

Authors' analysis steps: By means of reference gene primer amplification, nucleated cell counts were estimated. Profiled with immunoSEQ multiplex PCR; TCRdb holds only in-frame clones, not every one. That table gives V, J and clone size, and the DNA gave D and trimming. The table lists approximately 200,000 clones, 80% to 90% of them singletons. Those enrolled, adults aged 18 to 89 years, came from roughly 23 US areas. Membership in each cohort depended on participant-reported clinical history. The junction had 0 bases not matched to a gene; V was cut back by 4 bases and J by 6 bases. Germline V lookup: CDR1 SGHNT, CDR2 YYREEE (reference sequence). The CDR3 has 11 residues.

The chain couples TRBV5-4 to TRBJ2-7, with 8 bases that match TRBD2. The sequencing sample was made of PBMCs or T cells enriched from blood (not recorded which). This receptor was obtained from a man aged 25-45 years in a cohort exposed to, infected with or recovered from COVID-19 (not recorded which). This CDR3 is CASSLAGEQYF. The CDR3 coding sequence is TGTGCCAGCAGCCTAGCGGGCGAGCAGTACTTC.